This record covers a single T cell receptor (beta chain). This specimen comes from a study of blood T cell repertoires in COVID-19. The CDR3 length is 14 residues. The germline gives CDR1 SQVTM, CDR2 ANQGSEA. The V and J ends lost 7 bases and 0 bases respectively, with 15 bases between them. Data came from immunoSEQ multiplex PCR; TCRdb stores just in-frame clones and leaves some out. The sample holds fewer than 350,000 clones; approximately 87% are singletons and the top ten take around 12%. The receptor's source is a young woman with COVID-19, enrolled during active disease. This chain joins TRBV29-1 and TRBJ1-1, with D possibly TRBD1 on 5 matching bases. Sample: peripheral blood. CDR3 loop: CSAHLTAMNTEAFF. CDR3 DNA sequence: TGCAGCGCCCACCTGACAGCCATGAACACTGAAGCTTTCTTT.